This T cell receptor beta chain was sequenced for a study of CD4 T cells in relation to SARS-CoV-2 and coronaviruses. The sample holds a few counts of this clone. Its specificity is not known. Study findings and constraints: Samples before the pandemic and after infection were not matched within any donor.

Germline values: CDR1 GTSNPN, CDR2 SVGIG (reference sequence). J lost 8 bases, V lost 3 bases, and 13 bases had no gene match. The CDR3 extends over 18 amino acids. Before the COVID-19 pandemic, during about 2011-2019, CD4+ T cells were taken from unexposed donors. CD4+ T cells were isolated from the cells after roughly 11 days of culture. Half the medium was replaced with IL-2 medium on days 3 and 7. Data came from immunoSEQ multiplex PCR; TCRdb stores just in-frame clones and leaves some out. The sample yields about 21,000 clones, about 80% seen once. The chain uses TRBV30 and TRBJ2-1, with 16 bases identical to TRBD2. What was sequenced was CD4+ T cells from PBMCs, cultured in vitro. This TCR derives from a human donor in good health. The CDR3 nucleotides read TGTGCCTGGAGCTTCCCGGGACTAGCGGGAGGGCGTAGGGATGAGCAGTTCTTC. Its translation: CAWSFPGLAGGRRDEQFF.